A selection of T cell receptor beta chains follows, all from one sample in a study of identical twins. TCRdb called the 5' RACE reads again in MiXCR, with one record for every CDR3 protein. The table shows 300,000 to 350,000 distinct CDR3 sequences, with roughly an eighth occurring only once. These same data were also listed under a study on yellow fever vaccine responses in identical twins.

Input material: CD8+ T cells sorted from blood. These receptors all stem from a young woman in good health. Both conserved end residues are part of each CDR3.

CDR3 length: 15
V gene: TRBV25-1
CDR3 protein: CASSVRAGGPHEQYF

CDR3 length: 9
V gene: TRBV28
CDR3 protein: CAWVGKLFF

CDR3 length: 11
V gene: TRBV20-1
CDR3 protein: CSARDSGEAFF

CDR3 length: 19
V gene: TRBV3-1
CDR3 protein: CASSSWRTSGGTSYNEQFF

CDR3 length: 14
V gene: TRBV7-6
CDR3 protein: CASSITGRTGELFF

CDR3 length: 14
V gene: TRBV13
CDR3 protein: CASSLGGQGGGYTF

CDR3 length: 11
V gene: TRBV9
CDR3 protein: CASGHTGELFF

CDR3 length: 15
V gene: TRBV9
CDR3 protein: CASSVASTARGTQYF

CDR3 length: 14
V gene: TRBV13
CDR3 protein: CASSPDREFGELFF

CDR3 length: 14
V gene: TRBV12-3/TRBV12-4
CDR3 protein: CASSNGQGNSPLHF

CDR3 length: 16
V gene: TRBV6-5
CDR3 protein: CASSWQSDGSNQPQHF

CDR3 length: 17
V gene: TRBV29-1
CDR3 protein: CSVEDGDRGVVTDTQYF

CDR3 length: 16
V gene: TRBV25-1
CDR3 protein: CASSALAGISQETQYF

CDR3 length: 15
V gene: TRBV4-1
CDR3 protein: CASSQAGGANYGYTF

CDR3 length: 15
V gene: TRBV5-1
CDR3 protein: CASSTSGGNTGELFF

CDR3 length: 16
V gene: TRBV7-9
CDR3 protein: CASSLVGTDSTDTQYF

CDR3 length: 18
V gene: TRBV7-6
CDR3 protein: CASSPFQRGGSYTGELFF